These 2 T cell receptor beta chains share one sample of origin, sequenced in a study of blood T cell repertoires in COVID-19. The repertoire was sequenced with immunoSEQ multiplex PCR; TCRdb's copy has only in-frame clones and lacks some. The sample records fewer than 90,000 clones, around nine tenths being singletons. Specimen: peripheral blood. The receptor set was obtained from a man in his forties or fifties with active or convalescent COVID-19.

The CDR3 DNA reads TGCGCCAGCAGCCCAGGACTAGCGGGGCGAGAGACCCAGTACTTC. As protein: CASSPGLAGRETQYF. This chain connects TRBV4-1 to TRBJ2-5; 12 nucleotides match TRBD2. CDR3 length: 15 amino acids. The junction had 4 bases not matched to a gene; V was cut back by 4 bases and J by 4 bases. Germline lookup yields CDR1 MGHRA and CDR2 YSYEKL.

This chain connects TRBV7-8 to TRBJ1-6, with D maybe TRBD1 (5 bases). The V end lost 5 bases, the J end lost 8 bases, and 16 bases lay between the germline ends. CDR3 length: 15 residues. In germline, CDR1 is SGHVS, CDR2 FQNEAQ. The CDR3 sequence: CASSPYQTGDSPLHF. In DNA, the CDR3 is TGTGCCAGCAGCCCTTATCAGACGGGGGATTCACCCCTCCACTTT.